This is a list of T cell receptor beta chains from one sample in a study of blood T cell repertoires in COVID-19. Clones were sequenced by immunoSEQ multiplex PCR, and TCRdb holds only the in-frame ones, with some missing. The repertoire holds around 370,000 clones, with 90% as singletons. The sequencing sample was made of peripheral blood. These receptors all stem from a man between 18 and 35 years old with active or convalescent COVID-19. Both conserved end residues are trimmed from each CDR3. Size tells how often a clone was seen (once, few, many) or the class of an expanded clone, and some rows leave it out.

j_call: TRBJ2-7; clone_size: .; v_call: TRBV28; cdr3_aa: ASSFTPRRDTTYEQY
j_call: TRBJ2-1; clone_size: .; v_call: TRBV9; cdr3_aa: ASNGGRGNEQF
j_call: TRBJ2-2; clone_size: .; v_call: TRBV7-3; cdr3_aa: ASSSVTGELF
j_call: TRBJ2-7; clone_size: .; v_call: TRBV7-2; cdr3_aa: ASSSTGGYEQY
j_call: TRBJ2-1; clone_size: .; v_call: TRBV18; cdr3_aa: ASSPDSFRGEQF
j_call: TRBJ2-7; clone_size: .; v_call: TRBV7-3; cdr3_aa: ASSSQTGSSYEQY
j_call: TRBJ2-1; clone_size: .; v_call: TRBV3-1/TRBV3-2; cdr3_aa: ASSLTSGINSYNEQF
j_call: TRBJ2-5; clone_size: once; v_call: TRBV5-8; cdr3_aa: ASSRTGYPQETQY
j_call: TRBJ2-5; clone_size: .; v_call: TRBV9; cdr3_aa: ASSPPGQQETQY
j_call: TRBJ1-6; clone_size: .; v_call: TRBV19; cdr3_aa: ASSKTDSYNSPLH
j_call: TRBJ2-7; clone_size: .; v_call: TRBV19; cdr3_aa: ASSMGHSRSYEQY
j_call: TRBJ2-7; clone_size: .; v_call: TRBV28; cdr3_aa: ASSGAQTYEQY
j_call: TRBJ2-1; clone_size: .; v_call: TRBV24-1; cdr3_aa: ATSTSSYNEQF
j_call: TRBJ1-6; clone_size: .; v_call: TRBV19; cdr3_aa: ASSKGGPRISPLH
j_call: TRBJ2-1; clone_size: .; v_call: TRBV24-1; cdr3_aa: ATSDLFEQF
j_call: TRBJ1-5; clone_size: .; v_call: TRBV28; cdr3_aa: ASRDRRRNQPQH
j_call: TRBJ2-7; clone_size: .; v_call: TRBV25-1; cdr3_aa: ASSEWGTGDYEQY
j_call: TRBJ2-7; clone_size: .; v_call: TRBV27; cdr3_aa: ASSFRGNYEQY
j_call: TRBJ1-5; clone_size: .; v_call: TRBV7-9; cdr3_aa: ASSFGPSNQPQH
j_call: TRBJ1-2; clone_size: .; v_call: TRBV7-3; cdr3_aa: ASSYPPGTGLYGYT
j_call: TRBJ2-7; clone_size: .; v_call: TRBV6-5; cdr3_aa: ASQTNYEQY
j_call: TRBJ2-7; clone_size: once; v_call: TRBV28; cdr3_aa: ASSPVDGTGGYFPY
j_call: TRBJ1-1; clone_size: .; v_call: TRBV9; cdr3_aa: ASSRPPPVENTEAF
j_call: TRBJ1-2; clone_size: .; v_call: TRBV4-3; cdr3_aa: ASSQAPTLTNYGYT
j_call: TRBJ1-5; clone_size: .; v_call: TRBV28; cdr3_aa: ASSPSRGYSNQPQH
j_call: TRBJ1-2; clone_size: .; v_call: TRBV27; cdr3_aa: ASSLSVGAYYYGYT
j_call: TRBJ1-2; clone_size: .; v_call: TRBV30; cdr3_aa: AWTITTGALYYGYT
j_call: TRBJ2-7; clone_size: .; v_call: TRBV6-6; cdr3_aa: ASSYVAGVPYEQY
j_call: TRBJ1-1; clone_size: .; v_call: TRBV7-2; cdr3_aa: ASSLGQAKNTEAF
j_call: TRBJ1-2; clone_size: .; v_call: TRBV28; cdr3_aa: ASTRSGTGNGYT
j_call: TRBJ1-6; clone_size: .; v_call: TRBV7-9; cdr3_aa: ASSLFLLAENVSPLH
j_call: TRBJ2-7; clone_size: .; v_call: TRBV9; cdr3_aa: ASSVEPLVAGERYEQY
j_call: TRBJ1-6; clone_size: .; v_call: TRBV5-1; cdr3_aa: ASSPSVGANSPLH
j_call: TRBJ2-7; clone_size: .; v_call: TRBV19; cdr3_aa: ASSIVSGAAYEQY
j_call: TRBJ2-2; clone_size: few; v_call: TRBV12-5; cdr3_aa: ASGFSTTRHTGELF
j_call: TRBJ1-1; clone_size: .; v_call: TRBV12-3/TRBV12-4; cdr3_aa: ASSFSGTEAF
j_call: TRBJ2-1; clone_size: .; v_call: TRBV6-2/TRBV6-3; cdr3_aa: ASSRSGEMRNEQF
j_call: TRBJ1-1; clone_size: .; v_call: TRBV7-9; cdr3_aa: ASSATGPVEAF
j_call: TRBJ2-7; clone_size: few; v_call: TRBV9; cdr3_aa: ASSVDPSASYEQY
j_call: TRBJ1-6; clone_size: .; v_call: TRBV28; cdr3_aa: ASSPRQGRSPLH
j_call: TRBJ2-1; clone_size: .; v_call: TRBV6-5; cdr3_aa: ASRTPRGEQF
j_call: TRBJ1-1; clone_size: .; v_call: TRBV28; cdr3_aa: ATDRGMNTEAF
j_call: TRBJ2-1; clone_size: .; v_call: TRBV7-2; cdr3_aa: ASSLATDWSSYNEQF
j_call: TRBJ2-7; clone_size: .; v_call: TRBV19; cdr3_aa: AGPGAESSYEQY
j_call: TRBJ2-5; clone_size: .; v_call: TRBV29-1; cdr3_aa: SVPYRGSGETQY